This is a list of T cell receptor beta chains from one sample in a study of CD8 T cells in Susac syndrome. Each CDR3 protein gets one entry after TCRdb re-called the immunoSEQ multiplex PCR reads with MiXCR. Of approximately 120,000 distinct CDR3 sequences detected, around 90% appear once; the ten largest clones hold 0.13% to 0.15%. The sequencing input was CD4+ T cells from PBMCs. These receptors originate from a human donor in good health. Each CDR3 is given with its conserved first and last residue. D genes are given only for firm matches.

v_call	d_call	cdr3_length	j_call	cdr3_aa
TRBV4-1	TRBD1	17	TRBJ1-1	CASSQDRIRQGRPEAFF
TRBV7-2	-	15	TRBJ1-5	CASSLTSVSNQPQHF
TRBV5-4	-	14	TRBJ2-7	CASRAGTGTYEQYF
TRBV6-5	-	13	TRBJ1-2	CASSSDGGYGYTF
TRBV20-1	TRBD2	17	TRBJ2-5	CSARFARGEITKETQYF
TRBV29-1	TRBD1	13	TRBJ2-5	CSVAGTGKDTQYF
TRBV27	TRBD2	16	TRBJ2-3	CASSLSAGGYLDTQYF
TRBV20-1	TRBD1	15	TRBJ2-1	CSARETGGSYNEQFF
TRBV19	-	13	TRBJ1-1	CASRPALNTEAFF
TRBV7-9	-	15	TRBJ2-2	CASTPPRTNTGELFF
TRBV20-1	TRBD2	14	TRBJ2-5	CSAPQAGGRETQYF
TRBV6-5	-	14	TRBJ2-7	CASSYPAQAGEQYF
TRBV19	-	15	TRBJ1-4	CASSNWAGPNEKLFF
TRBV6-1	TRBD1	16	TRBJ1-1	CASSPLGQGAETEAFF
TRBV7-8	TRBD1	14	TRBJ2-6	CASGQGSGANVLTF
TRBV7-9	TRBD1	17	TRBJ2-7	CASSLWRTRQGSYEQYF
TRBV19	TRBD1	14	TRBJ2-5	CASSPGQGTETQYF
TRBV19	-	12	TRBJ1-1	CASSTPTAEAFF
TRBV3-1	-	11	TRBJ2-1	CASSQVGEQFF
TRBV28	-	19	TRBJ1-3	CASSLSGKSQIASGNTIYF
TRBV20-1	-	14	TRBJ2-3	CSARVSENTDTQYF
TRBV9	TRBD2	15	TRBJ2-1	CASSVDGTSDNEQFF
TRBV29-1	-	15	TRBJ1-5	CSVASGAGGNQPQHF
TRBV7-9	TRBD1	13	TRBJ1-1	CASTGQGDTEAFF
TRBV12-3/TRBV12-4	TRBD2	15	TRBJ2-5	CASSFGGRAGQTQYF
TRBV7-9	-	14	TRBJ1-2	CASSRGGANYGYTF
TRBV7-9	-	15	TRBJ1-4	CASSLRQATNEKLFF
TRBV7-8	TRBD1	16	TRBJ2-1	CASSLERDRGLNEQFF
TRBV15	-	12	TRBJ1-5	CATSPGNQPQHF
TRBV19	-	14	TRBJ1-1	CASSIRRINTEAFF
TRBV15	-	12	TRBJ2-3	CATSRSTDTQYF
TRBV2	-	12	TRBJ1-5	CASSPMGLPQHF
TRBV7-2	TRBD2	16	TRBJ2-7	CASSLERGGLDYEQYF
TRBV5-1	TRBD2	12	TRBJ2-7	CASSLRGLEQYF
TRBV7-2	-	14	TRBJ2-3	CASTEGPMTDTQYF
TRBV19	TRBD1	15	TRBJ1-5	CASSTPGQGVPPQHF
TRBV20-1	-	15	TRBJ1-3	CSARDDQTSGNTIYF
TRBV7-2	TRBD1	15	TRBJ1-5	CASTLGGGSNQPQHF
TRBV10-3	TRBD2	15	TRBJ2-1	CAISELAGGNNEQFF
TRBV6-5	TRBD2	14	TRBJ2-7	CASSPYSGGYEQYF
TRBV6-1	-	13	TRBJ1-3	CASRANPGNTIYF
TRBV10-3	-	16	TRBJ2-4	CAISERDLIAKNIQYF
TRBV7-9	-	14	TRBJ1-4	CASTLSGPQDKLFF
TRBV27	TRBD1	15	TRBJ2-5	CASMSQGTGLETQYF
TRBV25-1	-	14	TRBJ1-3	CASSESGSGNTIYF
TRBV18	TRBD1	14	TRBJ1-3	CASSTDRGGNTIYF
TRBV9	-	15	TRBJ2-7	CASSVEGSRSYEQYF
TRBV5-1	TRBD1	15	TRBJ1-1	CASSPQDRGRTEAFF
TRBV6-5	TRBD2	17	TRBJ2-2	CASSSRRLAGGAGELFF
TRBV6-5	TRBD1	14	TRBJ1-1	CASSWGQGYTEAFF
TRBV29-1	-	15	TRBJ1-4	CSIEETRGSGEKLFF
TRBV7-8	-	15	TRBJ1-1	CASSLEEFSHTEAFF
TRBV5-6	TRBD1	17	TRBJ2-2	CASSLRRTGGFAGELFF
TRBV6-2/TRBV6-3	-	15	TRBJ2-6	CASKGLYPGANVLTF